These T cell receptor beta chains were read from a single sample in a study of OX40 agonist ivuxolimab in advanced cancers. Sequencing used immunoSEQ multiplex PCR; TCRdb keeps in-frame clones, though not all of them. The sample lists tens of thousands of clones, 88% occurring once. The input for sequencing was CD4+ or CD8+ T cells sorted from blood, taken in a trial of the OX40 agonist ivuxolimab. The receptors derive from an adult with an advanced solid tumor such as melanoma, head and neck, liver or kidney cancer. Both conserved end residues are part of each CDR3.

CDR3	V	J
CSVEERTYEQYF	TRBV29-1	TRBJ2-7
CASSLTGNTEAFF	TRBV7-8	TRBJ1-1
CASSQDHNSGELFF	TRBV14	TRBJ2-2
CASRVRQGSVDEAFF	TRBV21-1	TRBJ1-1
CATSRDLSGSGAEQYF	TRBV15	TRBJ2-7
CASSASLSTEAFF	TRBV10-1	TRBJ1-1
CASSEFRGGYTF	TRBV25-1	TRBJ1-2
CALQGGSDTGELFF	TRBV19	TRBJ2-2
CASRGSLNQPQHF	TRBV6-1	TRBJ1-5
CASSERLSSYEQYF	TRBV10-2	-
CASSLSLRLAGHKNIQYF	TRBV27	TRBJ2-4
CASSSTGAGTDTQYF	TRBV7-9	TRBJ2-3
CASSIRSGTGSPSGANVLTF	TRBV19	TRBJ2-6
CASSFGGTGGYTF	TRBV6-6	TRBJ1-2
CASSYSTSGGPPQYF	TRBV6-6	TRBJ2-3
CATSRLQGASNQPQHF	TRBV15	TRBJ1-5